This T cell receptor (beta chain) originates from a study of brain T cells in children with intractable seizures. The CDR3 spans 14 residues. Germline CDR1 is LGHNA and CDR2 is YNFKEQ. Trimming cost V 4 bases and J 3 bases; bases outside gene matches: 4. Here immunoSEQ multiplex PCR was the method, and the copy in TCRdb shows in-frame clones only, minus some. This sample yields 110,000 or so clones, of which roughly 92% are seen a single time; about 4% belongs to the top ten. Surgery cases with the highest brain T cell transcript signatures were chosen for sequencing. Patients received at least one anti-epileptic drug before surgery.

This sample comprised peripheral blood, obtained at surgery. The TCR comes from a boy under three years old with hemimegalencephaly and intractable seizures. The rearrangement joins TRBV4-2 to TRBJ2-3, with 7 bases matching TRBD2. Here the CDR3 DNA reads TGTGCCAGCAGCCGAGGACTAGGTACAGATACGCAGTATTTT. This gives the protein CASSRGLGTDTQYF.